This T cell receptor (beta chain) came from a study of blood T cell repertoires in COVID-19. Study-wide background: Acute and convalescent COVID-19 specimens originated in the United States, Italy and Spain. T cells, B-cell-depleted T cells, or PBMCs provided the cDNA or gDNA that served as material.

Germline trimming cut 0 bases from V and 9 bases from J; bases unmatched to any gene: 5. The length of the CDR3 is 15 residues. Germline assignment: CDR1 LNHNV and CDR2 YYDKDF (reference sequence). In the original processing: Reference gene primer amplification yielded estimated nucleated cell counts. Method: immunoSEQ multiplex PCR; TCRdb's copy keeps in-frame clones and lacks some. The V and J calls and the clone size are those of that table, but D and trimming were determined from the DNA. The data hold about 320,000 clones, with roughly 86% observed a single time. Sequencing used peripheral blood. This clonotype was obtained from a woman aged 45 to 65 with acute or convalescent COVID-19. This chain links TRBV15 with TRBJ2-1, with TRBD2 matching 10 bases. For the CDR3, the DNA is TGTGCCACCAGCAGAGATAAGCGGGAGGGGCGTGAGCAGTTCTTC. It yields the protein CATSRDKREGREQFF.